The rows below give T cell receptor beta chains drawn from one sample of a study of regulatory T cells in long-lasting Graves disease. Via MiXCR, TCRdb re-called the multiplex PCR reads, giving one row per CDR3 protein. The sample has approximately 400,000 distinct CDR3 sequences, roughly 12% seen once. In addition, the sample was reused for a study of T cells in Graves' hyperthyroidism and ophthalmopathy.

Sample: peripheral blood mononuclear cells (PBMCs), taken at new diagnosis, from a patient treated with antithyroid drugs. These TCRs come from a woman younger than 35 with Graves disease. Both conserved end residues are part of each CDR3. A D gene is named only where the DNA matches it firmly. Only some rows state a clone size, as once, few, many or a class for expanded clones.

D gene: -; V gene: TRBV6-2/TRBV6-3; J gene: TRBJ1-2; CDR3 length: 12; clone size: -; CDR3 protein: CASKGNLYGYTF; CDR3 DNA: TGTGCCAGCAAAGGCAACCTCTATGGCTACACCTTC
D gene: -; V gene: TRBV7-2; J gene: TRBJ1-1; CDR3 length: 15; clone size: many; CDR3 protein: CASSLNRLVNTEAFF; CDR3 DNA: TGTGCCAGCAGTTTGAACAGGCTTGTGAACACTGAAGCTTTCTTT
D gene: -; V gene: TRBV27; J gene: TRBJ1-4; CDR3 length: 14; clone size: many; CDR3 protein: CASSSLRGNEKLFF; CDR3 DNA: TGTGCCAGCAGTTCGCTCAGGGGCAATGAAAAACTGTTTTTT
D gene: -; V gene: TRBV20-1; J gene: TRBJ2-3; CDR3 length: 15; clone size: -; CDR3 protein: CSARAWGGNTDTQYF; CDR3 DNA: TGCAGTGCTAGAGCCTGGGGCGGGAACACAGATACGCAGTATTTT
D gene: -; V gene: TRBV6-9; J gene: TRBJ1-2; CDR3 length: 14; clone size: many; CDR3 protein: CASSYQYSSYGYTF; CDR3 DNA: TGTGCCAGCAGTTATCAGTACAGCTCGTATGGCTACACCTTC
D gene: -; V gene: TRBV28; J gene: TRBJ1-2; CDR3 length: 15; clone size: many; CDR3 protein: CASSYVGFQSYGYTF; CDR3 DNA: TGTGCCAGCAGTTACGTCGGATTTCAGTCCTATGGCTACACCTTC
D gene: TRBD2; V gene: TRBV29-1; J gene: TRBJ2-1; CDR3 length: 10; clone size: -; CDR3 protein: CSASREGQFF; CDR3 DNA: TGCAGCGCCAGCCGGGAGGGGCAGTTCTTC
D gene: TRBD2; V gene: TRBV4-2; J gene: TRBJ2-1; CDR3 length: 21; clone size: -; CDR3 protein: CASSQVSLAGGPRVVFNEQFF; CDR3 DNA: TGTGCCAGCAGCCAAGTCTCCCTAGCGGGGGGACCGAGGGTCGTTTTCAATGAGCAGTTCTTC
D gene: -; V gene: TRBV29-1; J gene: TRBJ1-1; CDR3 length: 13; clone size: many; CDR3 protein: CSGHRALNTEAFF; CDR3 DNA: TGCAGCGGTCACAGGGCTTTGAACACTGAAGCTTTCTTT
D gene: -; V gene: TRBV7-9; J gene: TRBJ1-2; CDR3 length: 16; clone size: few; CDR3 protein: CASSSPSTEGKRGYTF; CDR3 DNA: TGTGCCAGCAGCTCACCTTCAACTGAAGGCAAGCGAGGCTACACCTTC
D gene: -; V gene: TRBV10-1; J gene: TRBJ2-7; CDR3 length: 13; clone size: -; CDR3 protein: CASSEIGSYEQYF; CDR3 DNA: TGCGCCAGCAGTGAGATAGGATCCTACGAGCAGTACTTC
D gene: TRBD2; V gene: TRBV28; J gene: TRBJ2-3; CDR3 length: 18; clone size: many; CDR3 protein: CASSLGGLAGEHTDTQYF; CDR3 DNA: TGTGCCAGCAGTTTGGGGGGACTAGCGGGAGAGCACACAGATACGCAGTATTTT
D gene: TRBD1; V gene: TRBV6-5; J gene: TRBJ1-6; CDR3 length: 21; clone size: many; CDR3 protein: CASSYDLRDRGPSSYNSPLHF; CDR3 DNA: TGTGCCAGCAGTTACGACCTCCGGGACAGGGGGCCGAGCTCCTATAATTCACCCCTCCACTTT
D gene: -; V gene: TRBV7-9; J gene: TRBJ1-5; CDR3 length: 12; clone size: few; CDR3 protein: CASSLLDQPQHF; CDR3 DNA: TGTGCCAGCAGCTTATTAGATCAGCCCCAGCATTTT
D gene: -; V gene: TRBV7-2; J gene: TRBJ1-1; CDR3 length: 18; clone size: -; CDR3 protein: CASSVPGQPARGNTEAFF; CDR3 DNA: TGTGCCAGCAGCGTTCCCGGACAGCCGGCCAGGGGGAACACTGAAGCTTTCTTT
D gene: TRBD1; V gene: TRBV2; J gene: TRBJ1-1; CDR3 length: 14; clone size: many; CDR3 protein: CASSKTGFIGEAFF; CDR3 DNA: TGTGCCAGCAGTAAGACAGGGTTTATTGGTGAAGCTTTCTTT
D gene: TRBD1; V gene: TRBV18; J gene: TRBJ2-3; CDR3 length: 16; clone size: -; CDR3 protein: CASSPTDRGRTDTQYF; CDR3 DNA: TGTGCCAGCTCACCAACTGACAGGGGGAGGACAGATACGCAGTATTTT
D gene: TRBD2; V gene: TRBV2; J gene: TRBJ2-3; CDR3 length: 14; clone size: many; CDR3 protein: CASSDLAGVDTQYF; CDR3 DNA: TGTGCCAGCAGTGACCTAGCGGGGGTGGATACGCAGTATTTT
D gene: TRBD2; V gene: TRBV12-3/TRBV12-4; J gene: TRBJ2-2; CDR3 length: 17; clone size: many; CDR3 protein: CAIRGVSGRAGAGELFF; CDR3 DNA: TGTGCCATCAGAGGTGTTAGCGGGAGAGCGGGGGCCGGGGAGCTGTTTTTT
D gene: TRBD2; V gene: TRBV6-6; J gene: TRBJ2-1; CDR3 length: 18; clone size: few; CDR3 protein: CASSYSKGGLARRTEQFF; CDR3 DNA: TGTGCCAGCAGTTACTCGAAGGGAGGACTAGCGAGAAGGACGGAGCAGTTCTTC
D gene: -; V gene: TRBV28; J gene: TRBJ1-2; CDR3 length: 14; clone size: many; CDR3 protein: CASSLGGGDYGYTF; CDR3 DNA: TGTGCCAGCAGTTTGGGGGGGGGAGATTATGGCTACACCTTC
D gene: TRBD1; V gene: TRBV14; J gene: TRBJ2-4; CDR3 length: 16; clone size: few; CDR3 protein: CASSVLTGGAKNIQYF; CDR3 DNA: TGTGCCAGCAGCGTCTTGACAGGGGGAGCCAAAAACATTCAGTACTTC
D gene: -; V gene: TRBV7-8; J gene: TRBJ2-1; CDR3 length: 15; clone size: many; CDR3 protein: CASSLASPSYNEQFF; CDR3 DNA: TGTGCCAGCAGCTTAGCTTCCCCATCCTACAATGAGCAGTTCTTC
D gene: -; V gene: TRBV28; J gene: TRBJ1-5; CDR3 length: 13; clone size: -; CDR3 protein: CAIGFDSYQPQHF; CDR3 DNA: TGTGCCATCGGGTTTGACAGCTATCAGCCCCAGCATTTT
D gene: TRBD2; V gene: TRBV6-2/TRBV6-3; J gene: TRBJ2-1; CDR3 length: 19; clone size: -; CDR3 protein: CASSYFMTSGSRSYNEQFF; CDR3 DNA: TGTGCCAGCAGTTACTTCATGACTAGCGGGAGTAGGTCCTACAATGAGCAGTTCTTC
D gene: TRBD2; V gene: TRBV28; J gene: TRBJ2-3; CDR3 length: 17; clone size: many; CDR3 protein: CASTLPGAGGLGHTQYF; CDR3 DNA: TGTGCCAGCACTCTCCCCGGGGCGGGAGGGCTCGGTCATACGCAGTATTTT
D gene: -; V gene: TRBV29-1; J gene: TRBJ2-3; CDR3 length: 13; clone size: few; CDR3 protein: CSVPPGGTDTQYF; CDR3 DNA: TGCAGCGTCCCTCCTGGGGGCACAGATACGCAGTATTTT
D gene: TRBD1; V gene: TRBV2; J gene: TRBJ2-5; CDR3 length: 14; clone size: many; CDR3 protein: CASPSGTGQETQYF; CDR3 DNA: TGTGCCAGCCCTTCCGGGACAGGGCAAGAGACCCAGTACTTC
D gene: -; V gene: TRBV24-1; J gene: TRBJ2-3; CDR3 length: 12; clone size: few; CDR3 protein: CATSETVDTQYF; CDR3 DNA: TGTGCCACCAGTGAAACGGTGGATACGCAGTATTTT
D gene: TRBD2; V gene: TRBV20-1; J gene: TRBJ2-7; CDR3 length: 15; clone size: many; CDR3 protein: CSAREPSGTSYEQYF; CDR3 DNA: TGCAGTGCTAGAGAACCTAGCGGGACGTCCTACGAGCAGTACTTC
D gene: -; V gene: TRBV28; J gene: TRBJ2-2; CDR3 length: 15; clone size: few; CDR3 protein: CASSFGGFDTGELFF; CDR3 DNA: TGTGCCAGCAGTTTCGGTGGGTTCGACACCGGGGAGCTGTTTTTT
D gene: TRBD1; V gene: TRBV12-5; J gene: TRBJ2-5; CDR3 length: 20; clone size: many; CDR3 protein: CASGLVVTPQDRILKETQYF; CDR3 DNA: TGTGCTAGTGGTTTGGTAGTAACTCCTCAGGACAGGATATTAAAAGAGACCCAGTACTTC
D gene: TRBD1; V gene: TRBV4-2; J gene: TRBJ1-2; CDR3 length: 16; clone size: few; CDR3 protein: CASSLRAHGQGSGYTF; CDR3 DNA: TGTGCCAGCAGCCTTAGGGCCCATGGACAGGGAAGTGGCTACACCTTC
D gene: TRBD2; V gene: TRBV28; J gene: TRBJ2-1; CDR3 length: 16; clone size: many; CDR3 protein: CASSLWREGRGNEQFF; CDR3 DNA: TGTGCCAGCAGCCTTTGGCGGGAGGGCCGGGGGAATGAGCAGTTCTTC
D gene: TRBD1; V gene: TRBV7-2; J gene: TRBJ2-1; CDR3 length: 15; clone size: many; CDR3 protein: CASSHLGTGVNEQFF; CDR3 DNA: TGTGCCAGCAGCCACCTAGGTACAGGGGTCAATGAGCAGTTCTTC
D gene: -; V gene: TRBV4-1; J gene: TRBJ1-1; CDR3 length: 17; clone size: many; CDR3 protein: CASSLVEGNIEYTEAFF; CDR3 DNA: TGCGCCAGCAGCCTGGTAGAGGGAAATATAGAGTACACTGAAGCTTTCTTT
D gene: -; V gene: TRBV5-1; J gene: TRBJ2-6; CDR3 length: 16; clone size: few; CDR3 protein: CASTVLGRSGANVLTF; CDR3 DNA: TGCGCCAGCACCGTATTAGGACGCTCTGGGGCCAACGTCCTGACTTTC
D gene: TRBD1; V gene: TRBV6-2/TRBV6-3; J gene: TRBJ2-7; CDR3 length: 14; clone size: many; CDR3 protein: CASFLGQGAHEQYF; CDR3 DNA: TGTGCCAGTTTTCTGGGACAGGGGGCTCACGAGCAGTACTTC
D gene: -; V gene: TRBV10-3; J gene: TRBJ1-2; CDR3 length: 13; clone size: few; CDR3 protein: CAIREQVDYGYTF; CDR3 DNA: TGTGCCATCAGGGAGCAGGTCGACTATGGCTACACCTTC
D gene: -; V gene: TRBV20-1; J gene: TRBJ1-5; CDR3 length: 15; clone size: many; CDR3 protein: CSAKRSGLGNQPQHF; CDR3 DNA: TGCAGTGCTAAGAGGTCCGGGCTAGGCAATCAGCCCCAGCATTTT